This T cell receptor beta chain was captured by sequencing in a study of T cells in localized non-small cell lung cancer. Whole-study findings and limits: Heterogeneity cannot be ruled out, as sequencing used one tumor region only. Uninvolved neighboring lung showed the greatest T cell clonality, exceeding tumor.

Notes on this clone: Its antigen is undetermined. At one boundary the junction diverges from the germline segment, which might be a read error.

The repertoire was sequenced with immunoSEQ multiplex PCR; TCRdb's copy has only in-frame clones and lacks some. The profile shows 75,000 to 95,000 clones, around 82% of them singletons. The CDR3 spans 15 residues. Germline V gene data show CDR1 as SSHAT and CDR2 as FNYEAQ (reference sequence). Sequenced here: PBMCs, sampled before any cancer treatment. The rearrangement links TRBV7-7 to TRBJ2-7; 11 nucleotides match TRBD2. The sequence came from a man between 40 and 70 years old with stage II squamous cell lung carcinoma. CDR3: CASSLGTSGGYEQYF. CDR3 DNA: TGTGCTAGCAGCTTAGGCACTAGCGGGGGTTACGAGCAGTACTTC. The whole variable domain, remainder taken from reference TRBV7-7 and TRBJ2-7, is GAGVSQSPRYKVTKRGQDVTLRCDPISSHATLYWYQQALGQGPEFLTYFNYEAQPDKSGLPSDRFSAERPEGSISTLTIQRTEQRDSAMYRCASSLGTSGGYEQYFGPGTRLTVT.